The rows below give T cell receptor beta chains drawn from one sample of a study of shared clonotypes between healthy human individuals. The protocol was immunoSEQ multiplex PCR, while the TCRdb copy is restricted to in-frame clones and leaves out a portion. The sample holds about 460,000 clones, 75% to 80% seen once. The source material was PBMCs. Source of these receptors: a woman aged 35 to 49 in good health. Some clones in this sample may be carry-over from other donors' samples. Each CDR3 is given with its conserved first and last residue. The D gene is left open where the match is weak. Expanded clones get a size class; other rows say once, few or many, or leave the size out.

abundance | j_gene | v_gene | len | d_gene | CDR3nt | CDR3aa
. | TRBJ2-7 | TRBV19 | 14 | TRBD1 | TGTGCCAGTAGTTCTACCGGGACAGCCTACGAGCAGTACTTC | CASSSTGTAYEQYF
. | TRBJ2-3 | TRBV7-9 | 16 | TRBD2 | TGTGCCAGCAGCCCTCCGGGTGGGAGGGTATCAGATACGCAGTATTTT | CASSPPGGRVSDTQYF
. | TRBJ1-1 | TRBV18 | 13 | . | TGTGCCAGCTCACCCCGAAACGGGGCTGAAGCTTTCTTT | CASSPRNGAEAFF
once | TRBJ2-3 | TRBV5-1 | 15 | . | TGCGCCAGCAGCTTGGAGGCCCAGAGCACAGATACGCAGTATTTT | CASSLEAQSTDTQYF
few | TRBJ2-3 | TRBV27 | 16 | TRBD2 | TGTGCCAGCAGTTGGCCTAGCGGGATCCGCACAGATACGCAGTATTTT | CASSWPSGIRTDTQYF
. | TRBJ2-7 | TRBV2 | 12 | . | TGTGCCAGCAGTCCACTCACTACAGGGCAGTACTTC | CASSPLTTGQYF
once | TRBJ2-5 | TRBV10-2 | 15 | . | TGCGCCAGCAGCGCCGTGAGGGACGCACAAGAGACCCAGTACTTC | CASSAVRDAQETQYF
. | TRBJ2-3 | TRBV28 | 14 | TRBD2 | TGTGCCAGCGCGCCGGGGGGGTTCACAGATACGCAGTATTTT | CASAPGGFTDTQYF
once | TRBJ2-2 | TRBV2 | 11 | . | TGTGGCAGTCGCTGGACCGGGGAGCTGTTTTTT | CGSRWTGELFF
once | TRBJ2-7 | TRBV30 | 12 | . | TGTGCCTGGAGTGTAAGTTGGGGCGAGCAGTACTTC | CAWSVSWGEQYF
. | TRBJ2-7 | TRBV29-1 | 11 | . | TGCAGCGTTGGCGTGGCGGGCGAGCAGTACTTC | CSVGVAGEQYF
. | TRBJ1-1 | TRBV7-2 | 13 | . | TGTGCCAGCAGCTTAGAGCATCCCCTGGGAGCTTTCTTT | CASSLEHPLGAFF
. | TRBJ2-7 | TRBV5-1 | 15 | TRBD2 | TGCGCCAGCAGCTTGGGCGTGGGCGGGAGTTACGAGCAGTACTTC | CASSLGVGGSYEQYF
. | TRBJ2-5 | TRBV11-2 | 12 | . | TGTGCCAGCAGGGAGTTCCAAGAGACCCAGTACTTC | CASREFQETQYF
. | TRBJ2-7 | TRBV2 | 12 | . | TGTGCCAGCAAACCCCGTGCCTACGAGCAGTACTTC | CASKPRAYEQYF
. | TRBJ1-4 | TRBV19 | 12 | . | TGTGCCAGTAGGGGGGGAAATGAAAAACTGTTTTTT | CASRGGNEKLFF
. | TRBJ1-3 | TRBV4-1 | 14 | TRBD1 | TGCGCCAGCAGCCCCGACAGGGCTGGAAACACCATATATTTT | CASSPDRAGNTIYF
. | TRBJ2-5 | TRBV5-1 | 15 | TRBD1 | TGCGCCAGCAGCTACCAATCGGGACAGGAAGAGACCCAGTACTTC | CASSYQSGQEETQYF
. | TRBJ1-1 | TRBV18 | 15 | . | TGTGCCAGCTCACCGGACAGCAGCCGGGGCACTGAAGCTTTCTTT | CASSPDSSRGTEAFF
. | TRBJ2-1 | TRBV5-1 | 18 | . | TGCGCCAGCAGCTTGGCGTTACTACAGGGAATAAACGTTAATGAGCAGTTCTTC | CASSLALLQGINVNEQFF
. | TRBJ2-7 | TRBV28 | 15 | TRBD1 | TGTGCCAGCAGGACCCGGACAGGGAGCTCCTACGAGCAGTACTTC | CASRTRTGSSYEQYF
. | TRBJ2-7 | TRBV25-1 | 14 | TRBD2 | TGTGCCAGCAGTTCAGCGGGAGGCCTCTACGAGCAGTACTTC | CASSSAGGLYEQYF
few | TRBJ2-1 | TRBV27 | 15 | TRBD2 | TGTGCCAGCAGCCGGACTAGCGGGAGTATCGATGAGCAGTTCTTC | CASSRTSGSIDEQFF
. | TRBJ2-7 | TRBV19 | 14 | . | TGTGCCAGTAGTACCGGACGAGGCACCTACGAGCAGTACTTC | CASSTGRGTYEQYF